The text below deals with one T cell receptor beta chain. The specificity of this receptor is unknown. Base qualities were left out, and no much larger clone turns up one base away. TCRdb lists the instrument as Illumina HiSeq 1500. TCRdb handled the public reads itself, with Q25 trimming in fastp and clone calling in MiXCR, and kept productive beta chains. Under each unique CDR3 protein, matching rows form one entry showing the most common genes and DNA. Present in this sample are about 740,000 distinct CDR3 sequences, around 31% of which were seen just once. The top ten clones comprise 15% to 20% of the sample. The entry originates in a study of T cell repertoires in cytomegalovirus infection (dated by TCRdb to the late 2010s). Background for the entire study: Alongside well-studied HLA-B-restricted epitopes, the peptide stimulations were aimed at recently identified HLA-C-restricted CMV epitopes, whose presentation resists viral immunomodulation. Donor HLA type was relevant to the analysis, as public TCR beta signatures indicated carriage of CMV infection together with the matching HLA type.

Taken with the paper, the label for treatment or condition translates to: in vitro stimulation with specific CMV peptide epitopes to enrich CMV-specific T cells. The study at large found these results: In both this cohort and an independent roughly 400-donor cohort, the cumulative frequency of public TCR beta family members distinguished carriers of CMV infection plus the relevant HLA type. In the ex vivo response, HLA-C-restricted CMV-specific TCR beta clonotypes were dominant, and in two of eight donors the single most frequent clonotype came from this HLA-C-restricted group.

Here V drops 0 bases and J drops 5 bases, and the junction holds 6 bases not matched to any gene. As encoded in the germline V gene (reference sequence), CDR1 is SEHNR while CDR2 is FQNEAQ. The CDR3 holds 15 amino acids from the cysteine to the phenylalanine. The CDR3 DNA has 45 bases and is translated from base 1. This specimen was cultured PBMCs, taken from culture after CMV antigen stimulation. Here the chain combines TRBV7-9 and TRBJ2-5; the central 7 bases match TRBD2. The source of this sequence is a human donor in good health (CMV status not recorded). Some clones in this sample may be carry-over from other donors' samples. The DNA sequence is TGTGCCAGCAGCTTAGCGACTAGCCCCCAGGAGACCCAGTACTTC. Translated, it gives CASSLATSPQETQYF.